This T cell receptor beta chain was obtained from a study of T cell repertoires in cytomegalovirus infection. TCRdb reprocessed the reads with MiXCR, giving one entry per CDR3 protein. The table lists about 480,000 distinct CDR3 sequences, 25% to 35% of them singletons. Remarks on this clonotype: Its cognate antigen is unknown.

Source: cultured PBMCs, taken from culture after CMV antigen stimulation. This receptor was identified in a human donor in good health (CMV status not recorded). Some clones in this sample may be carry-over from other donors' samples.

CDR3 nucleotide sequence: TGTGCCAGCAGTGGGACAGGGCCTTTGAGCACAGATACGCAGTATTTT. It specifies CASSGTGPLSTDTQYF. The J gene is TRBJ2-3, the V gene TRBV6-1; 8 bases are shared with TRBD1. CDR1 is MNHNS, CDR2 SASEGT, per germline. The CDR3 extends over 16 amino acids. V lost 4 bases and J lost 0; bases outside the gene matches: 6.